This T cell receptor beta chain came from a study of blood T cell repertoires in COVID-19. The wider study: Samples came from the United States, Italy and Spain, spanning acute and convalescent COVID-19.

Clones were sequenced by immunoSEQ multiplex PCR, and TCRdb holds only the in-frame ones, with some missing. The profile shows under 350,000 clones, approximately 83% of them singletons. Participants were placed into cohorts based on the clinical history they reported. The J segment lost 0 bases and the V segment lost 4 bases, leaving 5 bases of the junction unmatched. The CDR3 extends over 15 amino acids. From germline, CDR1 is SGDLS and CDR2 YYNGEE. The sequencing sample was made of PBMCs or T cells enriched from blood (not recorded which). The sequence derives from a woman between 40 and 50 years old with acute COVID-19. The rearrangement joins TRBV9 to TRBJ2-5; 8 bases agree with TRBD1. CDR3 nucleotides: TGTGCCAGCAGCACCCGGACAGGGCACCAAGAGACCCAGTACTTC. Translation gives CASSTRTGHQETQYF.